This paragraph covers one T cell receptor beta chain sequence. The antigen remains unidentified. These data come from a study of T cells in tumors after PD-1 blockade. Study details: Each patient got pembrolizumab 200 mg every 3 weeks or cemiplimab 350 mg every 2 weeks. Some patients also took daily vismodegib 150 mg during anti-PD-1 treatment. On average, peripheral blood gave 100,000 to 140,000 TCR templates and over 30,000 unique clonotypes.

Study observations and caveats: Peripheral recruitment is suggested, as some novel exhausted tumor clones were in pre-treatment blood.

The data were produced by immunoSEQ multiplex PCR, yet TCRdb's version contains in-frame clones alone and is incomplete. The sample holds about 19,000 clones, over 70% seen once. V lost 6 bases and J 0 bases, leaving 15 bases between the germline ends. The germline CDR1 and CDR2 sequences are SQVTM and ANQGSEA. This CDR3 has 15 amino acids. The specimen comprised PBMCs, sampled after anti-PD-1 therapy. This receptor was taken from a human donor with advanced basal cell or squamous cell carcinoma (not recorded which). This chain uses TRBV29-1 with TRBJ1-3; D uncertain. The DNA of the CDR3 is TGCAGCGTCCAGACACGGAGCTCCTCTGGAAACACCATATATTTT. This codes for CSVQTRSSSGNTIYF. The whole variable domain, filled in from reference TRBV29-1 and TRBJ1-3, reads SAVISQKPSRDICQRGTSLTIQCQVDSQVTMMFWYRQQPGQSLTLIATANQGSEATYESGFVIDKFPISRPNLTFSTLTVSNMSPEDSSIYLCSVQTRSSSGNTIYFGEGSWLTVV.